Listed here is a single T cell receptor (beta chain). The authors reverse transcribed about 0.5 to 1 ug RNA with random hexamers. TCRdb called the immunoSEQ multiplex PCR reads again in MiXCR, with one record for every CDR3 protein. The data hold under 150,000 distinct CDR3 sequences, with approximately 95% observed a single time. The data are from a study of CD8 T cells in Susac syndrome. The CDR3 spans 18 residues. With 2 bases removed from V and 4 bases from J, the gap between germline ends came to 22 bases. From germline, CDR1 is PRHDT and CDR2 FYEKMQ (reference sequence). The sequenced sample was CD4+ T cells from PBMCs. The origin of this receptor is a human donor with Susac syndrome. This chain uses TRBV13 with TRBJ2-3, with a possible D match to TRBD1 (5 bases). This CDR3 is CASSLMRSGRGVADTQYF. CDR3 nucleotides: TGTGCCAGCAGCTTAATGAGATCAGGGCGAGGAGTGGCAGATACGCAGTATTTT. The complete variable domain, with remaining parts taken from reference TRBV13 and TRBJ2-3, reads AAGVIQSPRHLIKEKRETATLKCYPIPRHDTVYWYQQGPGQDPQFLISFYEKMQSDKGSIPDRFSAQQFSDYHSELNMSSLELGDSALYFCASSLMRSGRGVADTQYFGPGTRLTVL.